A selection of T cell receptor beta chains follows, all from one sample in a study of radiotherapy plus CTLA-4 blockade in lung cancer. Libraries were prepared by immunoSEQ multiplex PCR; TCRdb keeps only in-frame clonotypes and omits some of them. The sample shows approximately 53,000 clones, around 84% of them seen only once. The sample consisted of peripheral blood, taken from a patient treated with radiotherapy plus ipilimumab. The receptors were gathered from a human donor with non-small cell lung cancer whose response to radiotherapy plus ipilimumab could not be evaluated. The CDR3 runs from the conserved cysteine through the conserved F or W. Fields, in order: J gene, V gene, CDR3 protein.

>TRBJ1-1|TRBV29-1
CSATTGRSTEAFF
>TRBJ2-7|TRBV6-6
CASRWTVSSYEQYF
>TRBJ1-5|TRBV6-1
CASEARGSNQPQHF
>TRBJ2-3|TRBV7-5
CARSPPARGSTADTQYF
>TRBJ2-3|TRBV5-5
CASSQGQGVGMDTQYF
>TRBJ1-2|TRBV10-3
CASLPGTGENYGYTF
>TRBJ1-1|TRBV4-1
CASRTGDLKTEAFF
>NA|TRBV7-9
CASSWPWTGGDNEQFF
>TRBJ2-6|TRBV28
CASSFTTGPSGANVLTF
>TRBJ1-3|TRBV29-1
CSVDGVGGNTIYF
>TRBJ2-1|TRBV28
CASTRGYNEQFF
>TRBJ2-2|TRBV7-9
CASTSGLVPLSNTGELFF
>TRBJ2-7|TRBV19
CASSPIIAGYPSSYEQYF
>TRBJ1-5|TRBV5-1
CASSLGAPNQPQHF
>TRBJ1-1|TRBV5-6
CASSLVAGAEAFF
>TRBJ2-3|TRBV5-1
CASSFFSGTSGSTDTQYF
>TRBJ1-4|TRBV9
CASGRGTGFEKLFF
>TRBJ2-3|TRBV7-2
CASSSYVAGADTQYF
>TRBJ2-3|TRBV4-3
CASSQGTGNTDTQYF
>TRBJ2-3|TRBV2
CASSLDREDTQYF
>TRBJ1-3|TRBV6-5
CASSYSRQPGNTIYF
>TRBJ2-3|TRBV28
CASRERTSASSTDTQYF
>TRBJ2-5|TRBV28
CASSRGGYRARQETQYF
>TRBJ2-2|TRBV28
CASRTWGELFF
>TRBJ2-1|TRBV4-3
CASSQGGETWDEQFF
>TRBJ2-1|TRBV18
CASSPPRTYNEQFF
>TRBJ1-2|TRBV4-3
CASSHGETNYGYTF
>TRBJ2-5|TRBV27
CASSLSVITGETQYF
>TRBJ2-7|TRBV28
CASSPAQRDHEQYF
>TRBJ1-2|TRBV7-9
CASSWDTSYGYTF